This is a list of T cell receptor beta chains from one sample in a study of blood T cell repertoires in COVID-19. The method was immunoSEQ multiplex PCR; TCRdb's version includes in-frame clones alone and lacks a portion of them. The sample includes 90,000 to 150,000 clones, around 85% of them seen just once. Sequenced input: peripheral blood. Every receptor here comes from a man aged 65-85 years who had recovered from COVID-19. The CDR3 runs from the conserved cysteine through the conserved F or W. D genes are given only for firm matches. Some rows have no size entry. The others give once, few or many, or a class for an expanded clone.

>TRBV28|16|TRBJ2-7|-|-
CASNPRAAQPPNEQYF
TGTGCCAGCAATCCTCGAGCGGCGCAGCCCCCTAACGAGCAGTACTTC
>TRBV11-2|12|TRBJ2-3|-|-
CASGPQGDTQYF
TGTGCCAGCGGGCCCCAGGGAGATACGCAGTATTTT
>TRBV2|15|TRBJ2-7|TRBD2|once
CASSEQGGSSYEQYF
TGTGCCAGCAGTGAACAGGGAGGGAGCTCCTACGAGCAGTACTTC
>TRBV5-1|13|TRBJ1-1|TRBD1|-
CASSDGTGARAFF
TGCGCCAGCAGCGACGGGACAGGGGCTCGAGCTTTCTTT
>TRBV2|13|TRBJ2-7|TRBD2|-
CASTTGGWYEQYF
TGTGCCAGCACCACCGGGGGGTGGTACGAGCAGTACTTC
>TRBV6-5|15|TRBJ1-5|TRBD1|once
CASRGTGPSNQPQHF
TGTGCCAGCAGAGGGACAGGACCTAGCAATCAGCCCCAGCATTTT
>TRBV5-5|15|TRBJ1-5|-|-
CASSYWGVRNQPQHF
TGTGCCAGCAGCTACTGGGGAGTCCGCAATCAGCCCCAGCATTTT
>TRBV4-1|16|TRBJ1-1|-|few
CASSQVRNREGTEAFF
TGCGCCAGCAGCCAAGTCAGGAACAGGGAAGGAACTGAAGCTTTCTTT
>TRBV5-1|13|TRBJ2-4|-|once
CASSTGLQNIQYF
TGCGCCAGCAGCACGGGACTTCAAAACATTCAGTACTTC
>TRBV20-1|14|TRBJ1-1|TRBD1|-
CSASYRGLLTEAFF
TGCAGTGCTAGTTACAGGGGCCTTTTGACTGAAGCTTTCTTT
>TRBV27|15|TRBJ2-2|TRBD2|medium-sized
CASRTGGRNTGELFF
TGTGCCAGCAGAACTGGCGGGAGGAACACCGGGGAGCTGTTTTTT
>TRBV9|16|TRBJ2-1|TRBD2|-
CASSVGLAGGPISQFF
TGTGCCAGCAGCGTGGGACTAGCGGGAGGGCCAATAAGTCAGTTCTTC
>TRBV6-5|13|TRBJ2-7|-|-
CASSYSRNYEQYF
TGTGCCAGCAGTTACTCGCGGAACTACGAGCAGTACTTC
>TRBV5-1|16|TRBJ2-3|-|-
CASSFSLAQSTDTQYF
TGCGCCAGCAGCTTCTCCCTAGCGCAGAGCACAGATACGCAGTATTTT
>TRBV10-3|19|TRBJ2-4|TRBD2|-
CAISKTGLAGGIAKNIQYF
TGTGCCATCAGCAAAACGGGACTAGCGGGGGGCATAGCCAAAAACATTCAGTACTTC
>TRBV2|14|TRBJ2-5|TRBD1|-
CASSVQGAGETQYF
TGTGCCAGCAGTGTACAGGGGGCCGGAGAGACCCAGTACTTC